The present T cell receptor (beta chain) was sequenced within a study of CD8+ T cells in alopecia areata. Study-level results: Sequencing of scalp samples also includes resident alphabeta T cells from normal skin.

The authors extracted RNA and reverse transcribed it into cDNA as the sequencing template. Clones were sequenced by immunoSEQ multiplex PCR, and TCRdb holds only the in-frame ones, with some missing. The table includes 130,000 to 150,000 clones, less than 75% detected once. A word on this clone: Its antigen remains unknown.

The CDR3 totals 14 residues. V lost 1 base, J lost 3 bases, and 9 bases lay in between. From germline, CDR1 is SEHNR and CDR2 FQNEAQ (reference sequence). V and J are TRBV7-9 and TRBJ1-2; D not certain. Material: CD8+ T cells sorted from blood. The sequence was obtained from a human donor in good health. CDR3 coding DNA: TGTGCCAGCAGCTTAGTGTTTGAGCACTATGGCTACACCTTC. Translated: CASSLVFEHYGYTF.